This T cell receptor (beta chain) is drawn from a study of regulatory T cells in long-lasting Graves disease. This clonotype has a handful of counts. Its antigen is unidentified. Trimming removed 1 base at V and 7 bases at J, with 10 bases between. This CDR3 contains 13 residues. Germline loops: CDR1 KGHSH, CDR2 LQKENI. Arm-PCR of CDR3 regions and iRepertoire HTBI primers were the basis on which TCR beta libraries were built. TCRdb independently ran MiXCR on the multiplex PCR reads; one entry per CDR3 protein. The sample comprises more than 350,000 distinct CDR3 sequences, approximately 22% of which are singletons, and more than 13% rests with the top ten. General study findings and limits: The persistent group shared about 2,500 public clonotypes, more than the roughly 970 shared by new patients.

The time point is: persistent/refractory GD, antithyroid drugs over 5 years with positive TRAb. From RNA extracted from PBMCs, the TCR library was made. With EDTA tubes as the receptacles, about 9.2 milliliters of peripheral blood were drawn. This chain links TRBV18 with TRBJ1-1; D may be TRBD1 (5 bases). Sequenced material: peripheral blood mononuclear cells (PBMCs), taken when the disease was refractory, from a patient treated with antithyroid drugs. This TCR was recovered from a female donor with Graves disease. The CDR3 nucleotides are TGTGCCAGCTCACCACAGGGGTGGGGTGAAGCTTTCTTT. The encoded protein is CASSPQGWGEAFF.